The present TCR beta chain was sequenced within a study of Ad26.COV2.S vaccination and SARS-CoV-2 variants. Across the whole study: Recipients of Ad26.COV2.S got it intramuscularly, once or twice 56 days apart. Whole-study results and caveats: Measurements of TCR breadth and depth may have given underestimates of the total T cell responses. Substantial response breadth was reportedly seen for spike-specific CD8+ and CD4+ T cells after vaccination.

Treatment defined: 15 to 20 received Ad26.COV2.S at low or high dose, single or two shots; 5 received placebo; per-sample allocation not given. Sampling was performed 63 days after the first vaccine or placebo injection. Aged 18-55 years, donor was enrolled in Boston in 2020. The repertoire was sequenced with immunoSEQ multiplex PCR; TCRdb's copy has only in-frame clones and lacks some. This sample has hundreds of thousands of clones, with approximately 92% found just once. Trimming removed 7 bases from V and 6 bases from J; junction bases left unmatched: 10. The CDR3 is 14 amino acids. Germline assignment: CDR1 MNHEY and CDR2 SVGAGI. A note on this clone: Its target is unknown.

V gene TRBV6-5 combines with J gene TRBJ2-3, with 7 bases aligning to TRBD2. Sequenced material: peripheral blood, taken in a trial of Ad26.COV2.S vaccine versus placebo. The origin of this receptor is a person aged 18 to 59 who received the Ad26.COV2.S COVID-19 vaccine or a placebo. The CDR3 here is CASNHRLASDTQYF. CDR3 DNA sequence: TGTGCCAGCAATCATCGACTAGCAAGCGATACGCAGTATTTT.